Below, 23 T cell receptor beta chains from the same sample are listed, as sequenced in a study of shared T cell receptors in the human thymus. TCRdb's copy holds only in-frame clones and misses some; the assay was immunoSEQ multiplex PCR. The sample lists 500,000 to 850,000 clones, around 87% occurring once. Another study also made use of these data, one on human thymus T cells.

Sequenced sample: thymocytes. These receptors came from a boy in the first two years of life with a congenital heart defect.

V is TRBV7-8 and J is TRBJ2-7, with a tentative D call TRBD1 (6 bases). The CDR3 consists of 14 residues. V lost 0 bases to trimming and J lost 7 bases, with 13 bases between them. Germline CDR1 SGHVS, CDR2 FQNEAQ. DNA for the CDR3: TGTGCCAGCAGCTTAGCGGGACAACGCTTGGAGCAGTACTTC. Translation gives CASSLAGQRLEQYF. The variable domain in full, with the rest retrieved from reference TRBV7-8 and TRBJ2-7, is GAGVSQSPRYKVAKRGQDVALRCDPISGHVSLFWYQQALGQGPEFLTYFQNEAQLDKSGLPSDRFFAERPEGSVSTLKIQRTQQEDSAVYLCASSLAGQRLEQYFGPGTRLTVT.

The V gene is TRBV4-3, the J gene TRBJ2-2; tentative D call: TRBD2 (6 bases). The CDR3 loop spans 17 amino acids. V was trimmed by 3 bases and J by 1 base, leaving 15 bases between them. In germline, CDR1 is LGHNA, CDR2 YSLEER. The CDR3, as DNA: TGCGCCAGCAGCCACCGCAGGGCTAGCGAGAACACCGGGGAGCTGTTTTTT. Translating it yields CASSHRRASENTGELFF.

The J gene is TRBJ1-1, the V gene TRBV28; 7 positions match TRBD1. Germline-derived CDR1 and CDR2 are MDHEN and SYDVKM. The CDR3 has 16 amino acids. After removal of 2 bases from V and 3 bases from J, the junction contained 9 bases not matched to a gene. This CDR3 is CASSLRPQGRDTEAFF. The CDR3 DNA reads as TGTGCCAGCAGTTTAAGGCCACAGGGGCGGGACACTGAAGCTTTCTTT.

With regard to this clone: A read error may produce the germline difference seen at one junction end. The chain uses TRBV7-9 and TRBJ1-1; 10 positions agree with TRBD1. Germline values: CDR1 SEHNR, CDR2 FQNEAQ (reference sequence). This CDR3 has 15 residues. The CDR3 loop is CASSLARDRGPEAFF. In DNA, the CDR3 is TGTGCCAGCAGCCTAGCACGGGACAGGGGTCCTGAAGCTTTCTTT.

The V call is TRBV5-1, the J call TRBJ2-7; 8 positions match TRBD2. V lost 2 bases to trimming and J lost 3 bases; unmatched junction nucleotides: 7. This CDR3 has 15 residues. CDR1 is SGHRS, CDR2 YFSETQ, per germline. The CDR3 region is CASSLTAGASYEQYF. Written as DNA, the CDR3 is TGCGCCAGCAGCTTAACAGCGGGGGCCAGCTACGAGCAGTACTTC. The variable domain in full, with the rest retrieved from reference TRBV5-1 and TRBJ2-7, is KAGVTQTPRYLIKTRGQQVTLSCSPISGHRSVSWYQQTPGQGLQFLFEYFSETQRNKGNFPGRFSGRQFSNSRSEMNVSTLELGDSALYLCASSLTAGASYEQYFGPGTRLTVT.

The V gene is TRBV4-3, the J gene TRBJ1-2, with D possibly being TRBD1 (6 bases). The CDR3 is 17 residues long. The V end was cut by 0 bases, the J end by 5 bases, with 19 bases between. CDR1 is LGHNA and CDR2 is YSLEER in the germline V gene. CDR3 region: CASSQEWQTGVRYGYTF. The CDR3 nucleotides are TGCGCCAGCAGCCAAGAATGGCAGACAGGAGTACGGTATGGCTACACCTTC.

J is TRBJ2-1 and V is TRBV5-8; a weak D match, TRBD1 (5 bases). The CDR3 totals 19 residues. Germline V gene lookup returns CDR1 SGHTS and CDR2 YDEGEE. V shed 3 bases and J shed 9 bases, with 31 bases lying between them. The CDR3 sequence: CASSSFRLRRAGDSSEQFF. The CDR3 DNA is TGTGCCAGCAGCTCATTCAGATTGAGAAGGGCTGGAGACAGCAGTGAGCAGTTCTTC.

This clone was observed a single time. This sequence joins TRBV5-1 and TRBJ2-3, with D perhaps TRBD2 (7 bases). The CDR3 has 16 amino acids. The V gene's germline CDR1 is SGHRS and CDR2 YFSETQ. Trimming cost V 0 bases and J 6 bases, with 17 bases left between them. The DNA of the CDR3 is TGCGCCAGCAGCTTGGCCTCCGGGGGGCAGGGGGATACGCAGTATTTT. The encoded protein is CASSLASGGQGDTQYF. The complete variable domain, with remaining parts taken from reference TRBV5-1 and TRBJ2-3, reads KAGVTQTPRYLIKTRGQQVTLSCSPISGHRSVSWYQQTPGQGLQFLFEYFSETQRNKGNFPGRFSGRQFSNSRSEMNVSTLELGDSALYLCASSLASGGQGDTQYFGPGTRLTVL.

The J gene is TRBJ2-3, the V gene TRBV9; maybe TRBD2 (7 bases). CDR3 size: 16 residues. Germline V gene lookup returns CDR1 SGDLS and CDR2 YYNGEE. The ends were cut back, 1 base at V and 2 bases at J, with 14 bases in the middle. In DNA form, the CDR3 reads TGTGCCAGCAGCGTACTCGCGGGGGCACCCACAGATACGCAGTATTTT. As protein: CASSVLAGAPTDTQYF.

The chain has TRBV2 and TRBJ1-3; maybe TRBD1 (5 bases). The CDR3 is 16 residues long. The ends were cut back, 6 bases at V and 5 bases at J, with 20 bases in the middle. Germline CDR1 reads SNHLY; CDR2 reads FYNNEI. CDR3 protein: CASSFPPGLDRNTIYF. Here the CDR3 DNA reads TGTGCCAGCAGCTTCCCGCCGGGACTCGATAGAAACACCATATATTTT. The whole variable domain, remainder taken from reference TRBV2 and TRBJ1-3, is EPEVTQTPSHQVTQMGQEVILRCVPISNHLYFYWYRQILGQKVEFLVSFYNNEISEKSEIFDDQFSVERPDGSNFTLKIRSTKLEDSAMYFCASSFPPGLDRNTIYFGEGSWLTVV.

This sequence joins TRBV27 and TRBJ2-5; 9 nucleotides line up with TRBD1. Germline V gene sequence: CDR1 MNHEY, CDR2 SMNVEV (reference sequence). The CDR3 has 14 amino acids. V dropped 3 bases and J dropped 5; count of bases not matched to a gene: 4. The CDR3 DNA sequence: TGTGCCAGCAGTTTCCGGACAGGGGAGGAGACCCAGTACTTC. Translation: CASSFRTGEETQYF.

The rearrangement links TRBV9 to TRBJ1-1, with TRBD1 identical over 10 bases. The CDR3 totals 17 residues. After removal of 0 bases from V and 0 bases from J, the junction contained 5 bases not matched to a gene. Germline-derived CDR1 and CDR2 are SGDLS and YYNGEE. The CDR3 nucleotides are TGTGCCAGCAGCGTAGGAGGGACAGGGGCCCTGAACACTGAAGCTTTCTTT. Amino acids: CASSVGGTGALNTEAFF.

The chain employs TRBV19 and TRBJ1-1, with 7 bases that match TRBD1. The V segment lost 7 bases and the J segment 3 bases; nucleotides outside the gene matches: 5. CDR1 is LNHDA and CDR2 is SQIVND in the germline V gene (reference sequence). The CDR3 consists of 13 residues. CDR3 in DNA: TGTGCCAGTACTAAACAGGGGTACACTGAAGCTTTCTTT. It specifies CASTKQGYTEAFF.

This chain links TRBV10-1 with TRBJ2-7; 8 bases agree with TRBD2. CDR1 is WNHNN, CDR2 SYGVQD, per germline (reference sequence). The V and J ends lost 6 bases and 3 bases, in that order; junction bases with no gene match: 10. This CDR3 is 15 amino acids long. This CDR3 reads CASSHSGRGIYEQYF. CDR3 bases: TGCGCCAGCAGCCACAGCGGGAGAGGGATCTACGAGCAGTACTTC.

The chain combines TRBV27 with TRBJ2-5, with D perhaps TRBD2 (6 bases). Judging by the DNA end, TRBJ2-7 fits better; the J call may be wrong. Germline CDR1 MNHEY, CDR2 SMNVEV (reference sequence). CDR3 length: 16 amino acids. The CDR3 region is CASSWIWGDGSYEQYF. The CDR3 DNA reads TGTGCCAGCAGTTGGATTTGGGGGGACGGAAGCTACGAGCAGTACTTC.

This clone occurred once. This chain joins TRBV18 and TRBJ2-7; 9 positions match TRBD2. The V gene's germline CDR1 is KGHSH and CDR2 LQKENI. The CDR3 sequence is 15 residues long. The V gene end was trimmed by 8 bases and the J gene end by 3 bases; junction bases not matched to a gene: 11. The CDR3 reads CASETKTSGDYEQYF. The CDR3 coding sequence is TGTGCCAGCGAAACTAAGACTAGCGGAGACTACGAGCAGTACTTC.

This rearrangement joins TRBV28 to TRBJ2-5; D not resolved. The J call may be wrong; the DNA end is better matched by TRBJ2-7. Germline V gene lookup returns CDR1 MDHEN and CDR2 SYDVKM. CDR3 length: 12 residues. In nucleotides, the CDR3 is TGTGCCAGCAGCGTTGCGCCCTACGAGCAGTACTTC. Its translation is CASSVAPYEQYF.

The chain employs TRBV6-1 and TRBJ2-7; 7 bases are a match to TRBD1. The length of the CDR3 is 15 residues. From germline, CDR1 is MNHNS and CDR2 SASEGT. The junction had 3 bases not matched to a gene; V was cut back by 0 bases and J by 1 base. This CDR3 reads CASSEADRSSYEQYF. The CDR3 DNA reads TGTGCCAGCAGTGAAGCGGACAGGAGTTCCTACGAGCAGTACTTC.

The V and J genes are TRBV2 and TRBJ1-1; TRBD1 is a possible D gene (6 bases). Trimming stripped 3 bases from V and 1 base from J, with 9 bases between. Germline values: CDR1 SNHLY, CDR2 FYNNEI. The CDR3 has 14 residues. The CDR3 here is CASSDGDTNTEAFF. Here the CDR3 DNA reads TGTGCCAGCAGTGACGGGGACACGAACACTGAAGCTTTCTTT.

V is TRBV2 and J is TRBJ2-1; D remains ambiguous. The CDR3 is 14 residues long. Germline V CDR1 and CDR2: SNHLY, FYNNEI. V lost 3 bases and J 10 bases, leaving 16 bases between the germline ends. This chain's CDR3 is CASSDPYPAREQFF. CDR3 DNA sequence: TGTGCCAGCAGTGATCCCTACCCCGCCCGGGAGCAGTTCTTC.

The J gene is TRBJ2-7, the V gene TRBV7-2; 7 nucleotides match TRBD1. V lost 1 base and J lost 6; bases outside the gene matches: 9. CDR3 length: 15 residues. Germline CDR1 and CDR2: SGHTA and FQGNSA. CDR3 bases: TGTGCCAGCAGCTTAGTTCGGGCAGGGGGTGGCGAGCAGTACTTC. Protein sequence: CASSLVRAGGGEQYF.

The chain has TRBV19 and TRBJ1-5; D is undetermined. The CDR3 length is 16 residues. Germline V gives CDR1 LNHDA, CDR2 SQIVND (reference sequence). V lost 5 bases, J lost 4 bases, and 18 bases lay in between. The CDR3 reads CASSYRRPPNNQPQHF. In DNA form, the CDR3 reads TGTGCCAGTAGTTATCGGCGGCCGCCCAATAATCAGCCCCAGCATTTT.

This chain joins TRBV19 and TRBJ1-2, with 9 bases matching TRBD1. The ends lost 6 bases at V and 4 bases at J; junction bases unmatched: 12. Germline V gene data show CDR1 as LNHDA and CDR2 as SQIVND (reference sequence). The CDR3 has 16 amino acids. The CDR3 region is CASSDPVGQGTYGYTF. The CDR3 DNA reads as TGTGCCAGTAGCGACCCTGTGGGACAGGGTACCTATGGCTACACCTTC.